The entry below gives a single T cell receptor (beta chain) sequence along with its context. As yet, its antigen is unknown. The CDR3 has 15 residues. The germline V gene encodes CDR1 SGHTA and CDR2 FQGNSA. V was clipped by 4 bases and J by 6 bases; unmatched bases: 6. Repertoires were generated with immunoSEQ multiplex PCR, while TCRdb's copy carries only in-frame clones and drops some. The sample includes more than 90,000 clones, approximately 77% of them seen just once. These data belong to a study of radiotherapy plus CTLA-4 blockade in lung cancer. General study results and limits: There was expansion of tumor-derived TCR clones in blood after radiotherapy plus ipilimumab.

The starting material was peripheral blood, obtained from a patient treated with radiotherapy plus ipilimumab. This receptor was obtained from a human donor with non-small cell lung cancer that progressed on radiotherapy plus ipilimumab. Some clones in this sample may be carry-over from other donors' samples. The chain uses TRBV7-2 and TRBJ2-2; TRBD1 matches at 9 bases. The DNA of the CDR3 is TGTGCCAGCAGCTACCGGGACAGGGTAGCCGGGGAGCTGTTTTTT. This encodes CASSYRDRVAGELFF.